This entry lists 12 T cell receptor beta chains sequenced from one sample in a study of human T cells and chemical hapten exposure. Time point indicated: patch test 1, 2 weeks after DPC sensitization. Documented treatment: therapeutic diphenylcyclopropenone sensitization with weekly scalp DPC. MiXCR, run by TCRdb on the RACE reads, gives a single entry per CDR3 protein. The sample yields over 14,000 distinct CDR3 sequences, about a sixth seen once. Sequencing was performed on whole blood, taken in connection with sensitization to the hapten diphenylcyclopropenone (DPC). The source of these receptors is a woman in her thirties with alopecia areata. Some clones in this sample may be carry-over from other donors' samples.

The gene calls are TRBV29-1 and TRBJ2-1; the match to TRBD1 covers 8 bases. The germline V gene encodes CDR1 SQVTM and CDR2 ANQGSEA. The ends lost 4 bases at V and 0 bases at J; junction bases unmatched: 2. This CDR3 spans 14 amino acids. The CDR3, as DNA: TGCAGCGTTGTGGGGACAGGCTCCTACAATGAGCAGTTCTTC. Translating gives CSVVGTGSYNEQFF.

The chain recombines TRBV29-1 with TRBJ2-3, with TRBD2 identical over 15 bases. V gave up 6 bases and J gave up 5 bases; unmatched junction bases: 12. The CDR3 is made up of 17 amino acids. Per germline, CDR1 SQVTM and CDR2 ANQGSEA. The CDR3 sequence is CSVASGTSGGRGDTQYF. CDR3 nucleotide sequence: TGCAGCGTGGCGTCCGGGACTAGCGGGGGGCGGGGAGATACGCAGTATTTT.

This clonotype is medium-sized within its sample. The V and J genes are TRBV16 and TRBJ1-3, with a possible D match to TRBD1 (5 bases). Germline CDR1 and CDR2: KGHSY and FQNENV. The CDR3 runs to 17 residues. Trimming left V 3 bases short and J 0 bases short, with 15 bases between. For the CDR3, the DNA is TGTGCCAGCAGCCAGCCCCAGGGCAAACTCTCTGGAAACACCATATATTTT. This codes for CASSQPQGKLSGNTIYF.

The chain combines TRBV7-9 with TRBJ2-5; D is undetermined. Trimming left V 4 bases short and J 2 bases short, with 11 bases between. This CDR3 has 14 amino acids. The germline V gene has CDR1 SEHNR and CDR2 FQNEAQ (reference sequence). CDR3 in amino acids: CASSSRLGQETQYF. CDR3 bases: TGTGCCAGCAGCTCCCGACTGGGTCAAGAGACCCAGTACTTC.

J is TRBJ2-3 and V is TRBV29-1, with 8 nucleotides matching TRBD2. Germline V lookup: CDR1 SQVTM, CDR2 ANQGSEA. This CDR3 has 14 amino acids. The J segment lost 2 bases and the V segment lost 4 bases, leaving 5 bases of the junction unmatched. The CDR3 nucleotides are TGCAGCGTTGGCATAGCGGGATCCACAGATACGCAGTATTTT. It translates to CSVGIAGSTDTQYF.

This clonotype was recorded many times. V gene TRBV27 combines with J gene TRBJ2-3; no firm D call. Trimming cost V 5 bases and J 3 bases, with 3 bases left between them. CDR3 size: 11 residues. Germline V gives CDR1 MNHEY, CDR2 SMNVEV (reference sequence). CDR3: CASSQTDTQYF. CDR3 coding DNA: TGTGCCAGCAGTCAAACAGATACGCAGTATTTT.

This sequence joins TRBV20-1 and TRBJ2-3, with 8 bases identical to TRBD1. The CDR3 totals 14 residues. The germline gives CDR1 DFQATT, CDR2 SNEGSKA (reference sequence). J lost 4 bases, V lost 6 bases, and 9 bases had no gene match. Written as DNA, the CDR3 is TGCAGTGCCTGGGGACAGGAAGGCTCAGATACGCAGTATTTT. Translating it yields CSAWGQEGSDTQYF.

By sample fraction, this clonotype is medium-sized. The chain is built from TRBV6-6 and TRBJ2-5; D uncertain. There are 14 residues in the CDR3. Deletions cut 3 bases from V and 3 bases from J, with 11 bases between. Germline V gene sequence: CDR1 MNHNY, CDR2 SVGAGI (reference sequence). As DNA, the CDR3 is TGTGCCAGCAGTTATCCACAAAGTAAAGAGACCCAGTACTTC. Its translation is CASSYPQSKETQYF.

This clonotype was observed many times. The V and J genes are TRBV2 and TRBJ2-7; 8 bases match TRBD1. Per germline, CDR1 SNHLY and CDR2 FYNNEI. The CDR3 length is 15 residues. The V gene end was trimmed by 5 bases and the J gene end by 2 bases; junction bases not matched to a gene: 8. CDR3 residues: CASSPGTGAPYEQYV. CDR3 bases: TGTGCCAGCAGTCCCGGGACAGGAGCTCCCTACGAGCAGTACGTC.

The chain links TRBV29-1 to TRBJ1-3, with no clear D. Germline V CDR1 and CDR2: SQVTM, ANQGSEA. This CDR3 region has 13 residues. V gave up 3 bases and J gave up 0 bases, with 6 bases separating them. CDR3 region: CSVESNSGNTIYF. CDR3 nucleotides: TGCAGCGTTGAGTCCAACTCTGGAAACACCATATATTTT.

By sample fraction, this clonotype is medium-sized. The rearrangement joins TRBV27 to TRBJ1-6, with D unresolved. This CDR3 comprises 16 residues. CDR1 MNHEY and CDR2 SMNVEV come from the germline V gene (reference sequence). Between the trimmed V and J ends, which lost 4 bases and 6 bases, there was a span of 16 bases. The CDR3 region is CASSWAGWLGNSPLHF. In DNA form, the CDR3 reads TGTGCCAGCAGTTGGGCCGGCTGGTTGGGTAATTCACCCCTCCACTTT.

Within the sample, this clonotype is medium-sized. The chain is built from TRBV28 and TRBJ1-1; a weak D match, TRBD1 (5 bases). Between the trimmed V and J ends, which lost 3 bases and 4 bases, there was a span of 21 bases. The germline CDR1 and CDR2 sequences are MDHEN and SYDVKM. The length of the CDR3 is 17 residues. DNA of the CDR3: TGTGCCAGCAGTTTGGCGACAGCCTTATTGAGGAGCACTGAAGCTTTCTTT. This gives the protein CASSLATALLRSTEAFF.